This T cell receptor (beta chain) came from a study of blood T cell repertoires in COVID-19. For the study at large: Some COVID-19 samples were acute and others convalescent; all came from the United States, Italy and Spain.

The V segment lost 5 bases and the J segment 9 bases; nucleotides outside the gene matches: 16. The CDR3 extends over 17 amino acids. Germline CDR1 is KGHSH and CDR2 is LQKENI. The table came from immunoSEQ multiplex PCR; TCRdb's copy has only in-frame clones and leaves some out. The repertoire holds approximately 220,000 clones, with around 85% as singletons. The sequence derives from a man aged 35 to 55 with acute or convalescent COVID-19. The sequenced sample was peripheral blood. This chain uses TRBV18 with TRBJ1-6; TRBD1 matches 7 bases. Here the CDR3 DNA reads TGTGCCAGCTCATCGGACTCGGGACAGCCGATTGGTTCACCCCTCCACTTT. Translating it yields CASSSDSGQPIGSPLHF.